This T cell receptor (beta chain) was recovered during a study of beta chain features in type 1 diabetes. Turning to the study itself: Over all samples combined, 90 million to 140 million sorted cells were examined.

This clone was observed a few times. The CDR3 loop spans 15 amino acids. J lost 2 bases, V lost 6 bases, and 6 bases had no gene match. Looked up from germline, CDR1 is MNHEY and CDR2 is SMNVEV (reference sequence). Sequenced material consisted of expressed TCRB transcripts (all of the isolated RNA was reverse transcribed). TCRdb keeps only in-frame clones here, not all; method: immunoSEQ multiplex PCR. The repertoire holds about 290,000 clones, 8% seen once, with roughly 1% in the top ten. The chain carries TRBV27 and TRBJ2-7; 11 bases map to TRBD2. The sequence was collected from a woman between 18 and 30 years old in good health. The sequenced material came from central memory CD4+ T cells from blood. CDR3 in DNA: TGTGCCAGCAGAGAACTAGCGGGAGCCACCTACGAGCAGTACTTC. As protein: CASRELAGATYEQYF.